This TCR beta chain is from a study of T cells in Graves' hyperthyroidism and ophthalmopathy. Study observations and caveats: Most expanded thyroid clonotypes above 0.001 recurred in blood.

Note on this clonotype: Its antigen is as yet unknown.

CDR1 LNHDA and CDR2 SQIVND come from the germline V gene (reference sequence). The germline V and J ends were trimmed by 10 bases and 6 bases, with 19 bases remaining between them. The CDR3 is 14 amino acids. Amplified TCR beta CDR3 regions derived from RNA transcripts. HTBI primers were the set used in a first-round RT-PCR of the TCR CDR3. TCRdb analysed the multiplex PCR reads with MiXCR anew, one entry per CDR3 protein. The repertoire holds about 700,000 distinct CDR3 sequences, with roughly 15% as singletons. Uncontrolled infection, other autoimmune disease, pregnancy or lactation led to exclusion.

The chain carries TRBV19 and TRBJ1-5; weak D call: TRBD1 (5 bases). Sequenced material: blood. The sequence derives from a woman aged 18-30 years with Graves' hyperthyroidism. This CDR3 is CATRFWGERQPQHF. CDR3 in DNA: TGTGCCACCCGCTTTTGGGGCGAACGTCAGCCCCAGCATTTT.